This T cell receptor beta chain came from a study of beta chain features in type 1 diabetes. Trimming stripped 0 bases from V and 2 bases from J, with 15 bases between. Germline-derived CDR1 and CDR2 are SGHRS and YFSETQ. This CDR3 is built from 16 residues. TCRB transcripts that were expressed got sequenced, as all of the isolated RNA had been reverse transcribed. The protocol was immunoSEQ multiplex PCR, while the TCRdb copy is restricted to in-frame clones and leaves out a portion. The sample contains roughly 730,000 clones, under 15% of which appear only once. This clone came up a few times. Its antigen is unknown. Study-level points and caveats: TCRB repertoires of naive, central memory and Treg cells appeared more similar among patients than among healthy donors. All four CD4+ subsets from Type 1 diabetes patients carried moderately but significantly shorter TCRB CDR3s.

Researchers reported sorting CD4+ naive, central memory, regulatory and stem cell-like memory cells via CD45RO/CCR7/CD25/CD127/CD95/CD27. The chain couples TRBV5-1 to TRBJ2-7; D not resolved. The TCR was taken from a man younger than 35 with type 1 diabetes. Sequencing used naive CD4+ T cells from blood. CDR3 sequence reads: CASSLDSVGIAYEQYF. DNA of the CDR3: TGCGCCAGCAGCTTGGATTCAGTCGGAATCGCCTACGAGCAGTACTTC.